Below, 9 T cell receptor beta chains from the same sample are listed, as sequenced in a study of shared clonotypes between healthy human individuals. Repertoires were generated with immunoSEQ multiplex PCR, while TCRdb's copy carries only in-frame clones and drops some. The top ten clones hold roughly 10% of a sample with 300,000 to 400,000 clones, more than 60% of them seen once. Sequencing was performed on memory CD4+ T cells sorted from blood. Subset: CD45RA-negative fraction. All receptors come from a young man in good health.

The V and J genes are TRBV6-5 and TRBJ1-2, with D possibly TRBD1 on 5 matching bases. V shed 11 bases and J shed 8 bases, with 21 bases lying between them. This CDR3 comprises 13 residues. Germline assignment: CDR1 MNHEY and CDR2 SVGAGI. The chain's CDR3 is CAASEMRGAGYTF. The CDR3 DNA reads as TGTGCCGCCTCAGAAATGCGAGGGGCGGGCTACACCTTC.

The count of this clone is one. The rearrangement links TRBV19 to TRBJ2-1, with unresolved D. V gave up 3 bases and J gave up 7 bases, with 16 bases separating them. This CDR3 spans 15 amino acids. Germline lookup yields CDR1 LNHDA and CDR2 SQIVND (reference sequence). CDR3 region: CASSISGHARNEQFF. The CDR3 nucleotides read TGTGCCAGTAGTATCTCCGGCCACGCAAGGAATGAGCAGTTCTTC.

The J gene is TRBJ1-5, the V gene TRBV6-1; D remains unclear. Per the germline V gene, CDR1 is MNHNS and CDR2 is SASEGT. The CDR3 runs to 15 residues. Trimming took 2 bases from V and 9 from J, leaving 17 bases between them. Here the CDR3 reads CASSESFSSLMPQHF. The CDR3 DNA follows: TGTGCCAGCAGTGAAAGTTTTTCCTCCCTGATGCCCCAGCATTTT.

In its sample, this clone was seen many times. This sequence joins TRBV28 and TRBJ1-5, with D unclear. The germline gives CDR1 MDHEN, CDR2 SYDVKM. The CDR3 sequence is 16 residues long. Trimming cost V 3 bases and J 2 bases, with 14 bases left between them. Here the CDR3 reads CASSFSSGGGNQPQHF. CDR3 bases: TGTGCCAGCAGTTTTTCCTCAGGAGGCGGCAATCAGCCCCAGCATTTT.

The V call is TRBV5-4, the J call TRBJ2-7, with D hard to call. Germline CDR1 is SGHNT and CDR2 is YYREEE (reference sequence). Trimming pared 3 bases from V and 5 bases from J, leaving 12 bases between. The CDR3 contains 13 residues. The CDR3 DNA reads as TGTGCCAGCAGCTCGGCGATTCGTGACGAGCAGTACTTC. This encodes CASSSAIRDEQYF. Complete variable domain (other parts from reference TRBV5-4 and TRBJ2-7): ETGVTQSPTHLIKTRGQQVTLRCSSQSGHNTVSWYQQALGQGPQFIFQYYREEENGRGNFPPRFSGLQFPNYSSELNVNALELDDSALYLCASSSAIRDEQYFGPGTRLTVT.

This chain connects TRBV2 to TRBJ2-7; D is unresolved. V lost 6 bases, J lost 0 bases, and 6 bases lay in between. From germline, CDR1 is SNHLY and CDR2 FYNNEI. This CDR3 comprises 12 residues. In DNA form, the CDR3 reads TGTGCCAGCAGCGTTAGCTCCTACGAGCAGTACTTC. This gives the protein CASSVSSYEQYF.

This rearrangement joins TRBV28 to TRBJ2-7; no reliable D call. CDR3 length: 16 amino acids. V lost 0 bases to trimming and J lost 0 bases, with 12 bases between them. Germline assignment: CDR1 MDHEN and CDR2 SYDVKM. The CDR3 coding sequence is TGTGCCAGCAGTTTATGGGCAGGCCCCGTCTCCTACGAGCAGTACTTC. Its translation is CASSLWAGPVSYEQYF. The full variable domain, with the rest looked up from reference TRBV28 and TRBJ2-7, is DVKVTQSSRYLVKRTGEKVFLECVQDMDHENMFWYRQDPGLGLRLIYFSYDVKMKEKGDIPEGYSVSREKKERFSLILESASTNQTSMYLCASSLWAGPVSYEQYFGPGTRLTVT.

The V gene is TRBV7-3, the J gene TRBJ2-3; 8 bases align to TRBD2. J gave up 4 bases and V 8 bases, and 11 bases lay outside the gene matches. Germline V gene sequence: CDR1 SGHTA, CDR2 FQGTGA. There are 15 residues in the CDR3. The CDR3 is CASGSWREVSDTQYF. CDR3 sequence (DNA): TGTGCCAGCGGCTCATGGCGGGAGGTGTCAGATACGCAGTATTTT.

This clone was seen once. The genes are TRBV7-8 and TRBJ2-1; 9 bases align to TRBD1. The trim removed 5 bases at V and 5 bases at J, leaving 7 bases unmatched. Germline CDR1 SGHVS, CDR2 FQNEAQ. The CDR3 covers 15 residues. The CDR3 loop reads CASSMGQGSNNEQFF. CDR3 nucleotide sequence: TGTGCCAGCAGCATGGGACAGGGTTCCAACAATGAGCAGTTCTTC.